This TCR beta chain derives from a study of blood T cell repertoires in COVID-19. CDR1 is ENHRY and CDR2 is SYGVKD in the germline V gene. This CDR3 is built from 17 residues. With V trimmed by 2 bases and J by 3 bases, 7 bases remained unmatched. Sequencing was performed with immunoSEQ multiplex PCR; in TCRdb, only in-frame clones are kept and a portion is missing. The sample includes about 260,000 clones, 87% of them seen just once. The sample comprised peripheral blood. The chain combines TRBV10-3 with TRBJ2-3, with 11 bases lining up with TRBD2. This sequence was found in a woman in her forties or fifties with acute or convalescent COVID-19. The CDR3 bases are TGTGCCATCAGTGAGCCCACTAGCGGGAGAGTAACAGATACGCAGTATTTT. Its translation is CAISEPTSGRVTDTQYF.